These 22 T cell receptor beta chains were sequenced from one sample in a study of preoperative IRX-2 immunotherapy in early breast cancer. Generated by immunoSEQ multiplex PCR, the TCRdb table keeps only in-frame clones and is missing some. Of tens of thousands of clones listed, about 96% are singletons. The treatment is: preoperative locoregional IRX-2 cytokine immunotherapy. This specimen was taken from a patient treated with IRX-2 immunotherapy. The receptors derive from a human donor with breast cancer.

The J gene is TRBJ2-7, the V gene TRBV7-2; D may match TRBD1 or TRBD2 (5 bases each). Germline values: CDR1 SGHTA, CDR2 FQGNSA. The CDR3 runs 16 residues. Trimming left V 1 base short and J 5 bases short, with 18 bases between. This CDR3 is CASSLGFGAGSNEQYF. The CDR3 nucleotides read TGTGCCAGCAGCTTAGGATTCGGGGCAGGGTCCAACGAGCAGTACTTC.

The chain is built from TRBV6-5 and TRBJ2-7, with 10 positions matching TRBD2. The germline gives CDR1 MNHEY, CDR2 SVGAGI. With V trimmed by 5 bases and J by 0 bases, 4 bases remained unmatched. The CDR3 spans 15 residues. The CDR3 DNA sequence: TGTGCCAGCAGTATTCTAGCGGGGGCCTCCTACGAGCAGTACTTC. Amino acids: CASSILAGASYEQYF.

This chain links TRBV9 with TRBJ2-5, with D unclear. The CDR3 is made up of 15 amino acids. Per germline, CDR1 SGDLS and CDR2 YYNGEE. V was cut by 0 bases and J by 7 bases, with 16 bases left in between. The CDR3 loop is CASSVGGWESGTQYF. The CDR3 DNA reads as TGTGCCAGCAGCGTAGGTGGGTGGGAATCAGGGACCCAGTACTTC.

J is TRBJ2-2 and V is TRBV18; no definite D call. The V end was cut by 4 bases, the J end by 7 bases, with 4 bases between. Germline V gene lookup returns CDR1 KGHSH and CDR2 LQKENI. The CDR3 is 11 amino acids. The CDR3, as DNA: TGTGCCAGCTCACTCAACGGGGAGCTGTTTTTT. Translating gives CASSLNGELFF.

In this sample, this clone turned up a few times. The chain uses TRBV7-2 and TRBJ1-5; possibly TRBD1 for D (6 bases). Germline assignment: CDR1 SGHTA and CDR2 FQGNSA. The CDR3 runs to 14 residues. Trimming removed 5 bases at V and 2 bases at J, with 10 bases between. DNA for the CDR3: TGTGCCAGCAGCGAAAGGGGGGGCAATCAGCCCCAGCATTTT. Encoded protein: CASSERGGNQPQHF.

The chain uses TRBV6-5 and TRBJ1-1, with D unresolved. The germline V and J ends were trimmed by 7 bases and 4 bases, with 19 bases remaining between them. This CDR3 is 15 amino acids long. CDR1 and CDR2 (germline): MNHEY, SVGAGI. For the CDR3, the DNA is TGTGCCAGCACGAGGACGCGACGTTCCCGCACTGAAGCTTTCTTT. This gives the protein CASTRTRRSRTEAFF.

The rearrangement uses TRBV7-6 and TRBJ2-5; D ambiguous. The CDR3 runs 12 residues. Germline V gene sequence: CDR1 SGHVS, CDR2 FNYEAQ. V was clipped by 6 bases and J by 0 bases, with 5 bases between them. In DNA, the CDR3 is TGTGCCAGCAGGCAATACCAAGAGACCCAGTACTTC. This translates into CASRQYQETQYF.

The chain uses TRBV27 and TRBJ1-6; tentative D call: TRBD1 (5 bases). Germline loops: CDR1 MNHEY, CDR2 SMNVEV (reference sequence). Between the trimmed V and J ends, which lost 7 bases and 7 bases, there was a span of 14 bases. There are 14 residues in the CDR3. The CDR3 here is CASTVRGDNSPLHF. The CDR3, as DNA: TGTGCCAGCACCGTTCGGGGGGACAATTCACCCCTCCACTTT.

Here the CDR3 reads CASSLAGRTSNQPQHF. Written as DNA, the CDR3 is TGTGCCAGCAGCTTAGCGGGACGGACAAGCAATCAGCCCCAGCATTTT. The chain carries TRBV7-2 and TRBJ1-5; TRBD1 might be the D (5 bases). Trimming took 0 bases from V and 1 from J, leaving 10 bases between them. The CDR3 extends over 16 amino acids. Germline V gene data show CDR1 as SGHTA and CDR2 as FQGNSA.

This chain joins TRBV4-1 and TRBJ1-4; D remains ambiguous. CDR3 length: 13 amino acids. The germline V gene has CDR1 MGHRA and CDR2 YSYEKL. V was clipped by 0 bases and J by 7 bases, with 6 bases between them. The CDR3 sequence is CASSQDRREKLFF. The CDR3 nucleotides are TGCGCCAGCAGCCAAGATCGACGTGAAAAACTGTTTTTT.

This clone was recorded only once. This chain uses TRBV13 with TRBJ2-6, with D uncertain. Germline loops: CDR1 PRHDT, CDR2 FYEKMQ (reference sequence). This CDR3 is 15 amino acids long. Trimming stripped 6 bases from V and 2 bases from J, with 11 bases between. CDR3: CASRPLSTGANVLTF. CDR3 nucleotide sequence: TGTGCCAGCAGACCACTAAGCACTGGGGCCAACGTCCTGACTTTC. The whole variable domain, remainder taken from reference TRBV13 and TRBJ2-6, is AAGVIQSPRHLIKEKRETATLKCYPIPRHDTVYWYQQGPGQDPQFLISFYEKMQSDKGSIPDRFSAQQFSDYHSELNMSSLELGDSALYFCASRPLSTGANVLTFGAGSRLTVL.

Comment on this clone: Other DNA sequences of this sample code for an identical CDR3. The genes are TRBV27 and TRBJ2-5, with no clear D. The germline CDR1 and CDR2 sequences are MNHEY and SMNVEV (reference sequence). Trimming removed 4 bases from V and 1 base from J, with 1 base in between. The CDR3 spans 11 residues. The CDR3 DNA is TGTGCCAGCAGTTCCCAAGAGACCCAGTACTTC. It translates to CASSSQETQYF.

The chain employs TRBV18 and TRBJ2-3; TRBD2 matches 7 bases. Trimming at V came to 5 bases and at J to 2 bases, leaving 10 bases not matched to a gene. The CDR3 loop spans 16 amino acids. Germline V gives CDR1 KGHSH, CDR2 LQKENI. The CDR3 DNA is TGTGCCAGCTCAGCCATAACGGGGGGACCCACAGATACGCAGTATTTT. Residues: CASSAITGGPTDTQYF.

The V call is TRBV28, the J call TRBJ1-2; TRBD1 aligns across 11 bases. V shed 10 bases, J shed 11 bases, and the junction held 12 bases outside the gene matches. This CDR3 contains 13 residues. The germline gives CDR1 MDHEN, CDR2 SYDVKM. The CDR3 DNA reads TGTGCCACGAATGCGGGACAGGGGGAAAAATACACCTTC. Encoded protein: CATNAGQGEKYTF.

This clone showed up just once. This chain uses TRBV28 with TRBJ2-1; no clear D. Between the trimmed V and J ends, which lost 6 bases and 3 bases, there was a span of 15 bases. Per the germline V gene, CDR1 is MDHEN and CDR2 is SYDVKM. CDR3 length: 15 amino acids. The chain's CDR3 is CASSPDTLFYNEQFF. The CDR3 DNA follows: TGTGCCAGCAGCCCCGACACCCTTTTCTACAATGAGCAGTTCTTC.

The chain uses TRBV4-1 and TRBJ1-2, with D tentatively TRBD1 (5 bases). V was trimmed by 1 base and J by 1 base, leaving 10 bases between them. The CDR3 has 15 amino acids. The germline V gene has CDR1 MGHRA and CDR2 YSYEKL. The CDR3 DNA reads as TGCGCCAGCAGCCAAGCGGGGGGTAATAACTATGGCTACACCTTC. Its translation is CASSQAGGNNYGYTF.

This clone has a single count. CDR3 sequence (DNA): TGTGCCAGCTCACTATTGAACACTGAAGCTTTCTTT. Its protein product is CASSLLNTEAFF. The chain links TRBV18 to TRBJ1-1; D not resolved. This CDR3 contains 12 residues. In germline, CDR1 is KGHSH, CDR2 LQKENI. Trimming pared 4 bases from V and 0 bases from J, leaving 3 bases between. The full variable domain, completed using reference TRBV18 and TRBJ1-1, is NAGVMQNPRHLVRRRGQEARLRCSPMKGHSHVYWYRQLPEEGLKFMVYLQKENIIDESGMPKERFSAEFPKEGPSILRIQQVVRGDSAAYFCASSLLNTEAFFGQGTRLTVV.

The genes are TRBV4-1 and TRBJ1-5; 8 positions match TRBD1. Per the germline V gene, CDR1 is MGHRA and CDR2 is YSYEKL. Losses at the gene ends were 0 bases for V and 2 bases for J; bases not matched to a gene: 6. This CDR3 has 17 amino acids. Here the CDR3 reads CASSQDGGGQGNQPQHF. The CDR3 bases are TGCGCCAGCAGCCAAGACGGAGGGGGACAGGGCAATCAGCCCCAGCATTTT.

V usage is TRBV5-6 and J usage is TRBJ2-7, with unresolved D. V was pared by 3 bases and J by 3 bases, with 13 bases between. Germline V CDR1 and CDR2: SGHDT, YYEEEE. The CDR3 contains 14 residues. CDR3 in DNA: TGTGCCAGCAGCTCCCAATTGGAAGACTACGAGCAGTACTTC. Protein product: CASSSQLEDYEQYF.

As for this clone: Distinct nucleotide sequences in the sample also encode this CDR3. The V and J genes are TRBV27 and TRBJ2-7; D gene unclear. This CDR3 has 11 amino acids. V was clipped by 3 bases and J by 4 bases, with 4 bases between them. From germline, CDR1 is MNHEY and CDR2 SMNVEV (reference sequence). The CDR3 sequence is CASSLGYEQYF. CDR3 DNA: TGTGCCAGCAGTTTGGGTTACGAGCAGTACTTC.

The chain has TRBV2 and TRBJ1-2, with 7 bases that match TRBD1. CDR1 SNHLY and CDR2 FYNNEI come from the germline V gene. With 6 bases clipped from V and 4 bases from J, the junction kept 5 bases outside the gene matches. The CDR3 loop spans 13 amino acids. Written as DNA, the CDR3 is TGTGCCAGCAGGGTCGACAGGGCCTATGGCTACACCTTC. This sequence encodes CASRVDRAYGYTF. Full variable domain (outside the CDR3, taken from reference TRBV2 and TRBJ1-2): EPEVTQTPSHQVTQMGQEVILRCVPISNHLYFYWYRQILGQKVEFLVSFYNNEISEKSEIFDDQFSVERPDGSNFTLKIRSTKLEDSAMYFCASRVDRAYGYTFGSGTRLTVV.

The chain is built from TRBV19 and TRBJ1-1, with a possible D match to TRBD1 (6 bases). There are 13 residues in the CDR3. V was trimmed by 5 bases and J by 2 bases, leaving 9 bases between them. Germline CDR1 reads LNHDA; CDR2 reads SQIVND (reference sequence). The CDR3 DNA reads as TGTGCCAGTAGTCCACAGGGTAACACTGAAGCTTTCTTT. It specifies CASSPQGNTEAFF.